This T cell receptor beta chain was identified during a study of shared clonotypes between healthy human individuals. Here immunoSEQ multiplex PCR was the method, and the copy in TCRdb shows in-frame clones only, minus some. The top ten clones hold over 10% of a sample with around 450,000 clones, around 75% of them seen once. Donors comprised healthy HIV-negative adults lacking recent acute infections or vaccinations. The origin of this receptor is a middle-aged woman in good health. Some clones in this sample may be carry-over from other donors' samples. The sequenced sample was PBMCs.

The CDR3 DNA reads as TGCAGCGTTGCGCCAGGCACCTACGAGCAGTACTTC. Its protein product is CSVAPGTYEQYF. The chain combines TRBV29-1 with TRBJ2-5, with D unclear. The J call may be wrong; the DNA end is better matched by TRBJ2-7. This CDR3 is 12 amino acids long. Germline CDR1 reads SQVTM; CDR2 reads ANQGSEA.